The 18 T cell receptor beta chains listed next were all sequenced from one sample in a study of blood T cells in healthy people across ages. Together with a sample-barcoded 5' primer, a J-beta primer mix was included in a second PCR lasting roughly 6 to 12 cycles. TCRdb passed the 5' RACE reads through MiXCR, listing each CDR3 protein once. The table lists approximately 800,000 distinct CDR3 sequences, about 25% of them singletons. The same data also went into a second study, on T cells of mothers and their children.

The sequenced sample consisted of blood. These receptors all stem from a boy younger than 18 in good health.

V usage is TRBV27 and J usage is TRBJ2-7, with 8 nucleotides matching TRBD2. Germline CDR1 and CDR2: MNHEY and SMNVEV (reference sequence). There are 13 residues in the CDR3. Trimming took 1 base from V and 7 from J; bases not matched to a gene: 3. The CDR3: CASSLFPGGEQYF. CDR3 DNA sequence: TGTGCCAGCAGTTTATTCCCGGGAGGGGAGCAGTACTTC.

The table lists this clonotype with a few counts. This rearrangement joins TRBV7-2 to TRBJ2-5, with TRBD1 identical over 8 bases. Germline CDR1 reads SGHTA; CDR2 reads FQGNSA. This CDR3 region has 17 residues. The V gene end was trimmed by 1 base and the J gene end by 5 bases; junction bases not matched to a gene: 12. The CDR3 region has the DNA TGTGCCAGCAGCTTAGGATTCGCAGGGGGCGCGTCGGAGACCCAGTACTTC. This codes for CASSLGFAGGASETQYF. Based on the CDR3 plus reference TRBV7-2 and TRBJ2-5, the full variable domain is GAGVSQSPSNKVTEKGKDVELRCDPISGHTALYWYRQSLGQGLEFLIYFQGNSAPDKSGLPSDRFSAERTGGSVSTLTIQRTQQEDSAVYLCASSLGFAGGASETQYFGPGTRLLVL.

CDR3 nucleotide sequence: TGTGCCACCAGCAGAGGGTGGACATACAATGAGCAGTTCTTC. Translation gives CATSRGWTYNEQFF. The chain uses TRBV15 and TRBJ2-1; D is perhaps TRBD1 (5 bases). Between the trimmed V and J ends, which lost 1 base and 4 bases, there was a span of 8 bases. In germline, CDR1 is LNHNV, CDR2 YYDKDF (reference sequence). This CDR3 has 14 residues.

The CDR3, as DNA: TGTGCCAGCAGTTACTTGGGGCGCACTGAAGCTTTCTTT. Translating gives CASSYLGRTEAFF. The rearrangement uses TRBV6-5 and TRBJ1-1, with D possibly TRBD1 on 5 matching bases. CDR1 is MNHEY, CDR2 SVGAGI, per germline. The CDR3 has 13 residues. Trimming removed 1 base from V and 4 bases from J, with 7 bases in between.

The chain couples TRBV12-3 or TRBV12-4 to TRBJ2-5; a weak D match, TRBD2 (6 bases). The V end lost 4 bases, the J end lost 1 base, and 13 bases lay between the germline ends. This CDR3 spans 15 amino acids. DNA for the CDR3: TGTGCCAGCAGTTCCACGCGGGACCCCCAAGAGACCCAGTACTTC. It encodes CASSSTRDPQETQYF.

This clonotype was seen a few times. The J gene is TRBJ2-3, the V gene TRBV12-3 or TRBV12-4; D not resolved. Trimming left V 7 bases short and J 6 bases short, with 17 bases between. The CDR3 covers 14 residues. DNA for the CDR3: TGTGCCAGCACCGCCCATCCCATCTGGGATACGCAGTATTTT. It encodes CASTAHPIWDTQYF.

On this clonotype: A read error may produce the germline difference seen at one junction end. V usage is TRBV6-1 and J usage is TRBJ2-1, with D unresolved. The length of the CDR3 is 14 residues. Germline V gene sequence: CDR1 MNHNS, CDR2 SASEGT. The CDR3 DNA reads TGTGCCAGCAGTCAGACGAGCTCCTACAATGAGCGGTTCTTC. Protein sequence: CASSQTSSYNERFF.

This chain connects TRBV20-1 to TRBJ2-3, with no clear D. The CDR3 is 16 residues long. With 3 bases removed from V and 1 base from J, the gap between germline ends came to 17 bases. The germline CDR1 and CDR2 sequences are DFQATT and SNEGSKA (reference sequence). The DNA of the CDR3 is TGCAGTGCTAGTATCCCTCCTACCCTAGGCACAGATACGCAGTATTTT. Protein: CSASIPPTLGTDTQYF.

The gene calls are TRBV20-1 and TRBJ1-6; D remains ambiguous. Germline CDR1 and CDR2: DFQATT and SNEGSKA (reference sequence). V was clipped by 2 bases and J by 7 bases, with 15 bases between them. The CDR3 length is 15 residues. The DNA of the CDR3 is TGCAGTGCTAGAACGGGTAGAGAGTCCAATTCACCCCTCCACTTT. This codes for CSARTGRESNSPLHF.

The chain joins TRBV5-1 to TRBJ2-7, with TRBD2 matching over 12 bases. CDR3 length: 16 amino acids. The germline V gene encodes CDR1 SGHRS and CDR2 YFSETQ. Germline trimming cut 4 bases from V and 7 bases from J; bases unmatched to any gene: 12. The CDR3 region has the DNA TGCGCCAGCAGCCCCTCTAGCGGGAGGGCCCGGGGTGAGCAGTACTTC. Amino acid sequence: CASSPSSGRARGEQYF.

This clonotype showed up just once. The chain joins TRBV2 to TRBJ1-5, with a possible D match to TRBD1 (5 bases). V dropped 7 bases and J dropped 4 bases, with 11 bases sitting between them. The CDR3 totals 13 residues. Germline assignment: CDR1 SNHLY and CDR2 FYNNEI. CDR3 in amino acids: CASIVGGNQPQHF. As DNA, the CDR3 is TGTGCCAGCATCGTGGGGGGGAATCAGCCCCAGCATTTT.

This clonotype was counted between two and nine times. The CDR3 region has the DNA TGTGCCACCTCGATCGGGACTAGCGGGTCCTACGAGCAGTACTTC. It encodes CATSIGTSGSYEQYF. This sequence joins TRBV25-1 and TRBJ2-7; TRBD2 agrees at 12 bases. V gave up 10 bases and J gave up 1 base; unmatched junction bases: 8. The CDR3 totals 15 residues. Germline V gene data show CDR1 as MGHDK and CDR2 as SYGVNS.

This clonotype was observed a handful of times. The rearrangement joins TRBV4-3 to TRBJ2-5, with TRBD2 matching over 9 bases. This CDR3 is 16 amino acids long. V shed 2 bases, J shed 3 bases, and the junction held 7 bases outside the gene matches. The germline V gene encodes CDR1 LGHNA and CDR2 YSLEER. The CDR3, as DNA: TGCGCCAGCAGCCAATCGGGACTAGCAGGAGAAGAGACCCAGTACTTC. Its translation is CASSQSGLAGEETQYF.

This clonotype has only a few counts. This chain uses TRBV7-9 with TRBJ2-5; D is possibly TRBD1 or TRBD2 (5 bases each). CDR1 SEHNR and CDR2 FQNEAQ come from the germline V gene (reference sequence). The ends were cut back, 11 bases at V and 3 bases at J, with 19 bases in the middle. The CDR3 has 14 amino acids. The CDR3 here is CAVQNRDPKETQYF. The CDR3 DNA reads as TGTGCCGTTCAAAACCGGGACCCAAAAGAGACCCAGTACTTC.

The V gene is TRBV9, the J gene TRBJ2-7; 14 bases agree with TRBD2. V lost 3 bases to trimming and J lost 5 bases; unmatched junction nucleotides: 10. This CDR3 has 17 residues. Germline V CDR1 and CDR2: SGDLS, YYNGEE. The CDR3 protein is CASSGGTSGGFDDEQYF. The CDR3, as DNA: TGTGCCAGCAGCGGGGGGACTAGCGGGGGCTTCGACGACGAGCAGTACTTC.

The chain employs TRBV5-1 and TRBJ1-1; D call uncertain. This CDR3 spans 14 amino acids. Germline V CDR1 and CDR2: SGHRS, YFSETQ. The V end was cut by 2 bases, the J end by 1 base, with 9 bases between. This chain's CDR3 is CASSFSIPNTEAFF. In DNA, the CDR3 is TGCGCCAGCAGCTTTAGCATCCCGAACACTGAAGCTTTCTTT. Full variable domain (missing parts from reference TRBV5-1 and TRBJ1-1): KAGVTQTPRYLIKTRGQQVTLSCSPISGHRSVSWYQQTPGQGLQFLFEYFSETQRNKGNFPGRFSGRQFSNSRSEMNVSTLELGDSALYLCASSFSIPNTEAFFGQGTRLTVV.

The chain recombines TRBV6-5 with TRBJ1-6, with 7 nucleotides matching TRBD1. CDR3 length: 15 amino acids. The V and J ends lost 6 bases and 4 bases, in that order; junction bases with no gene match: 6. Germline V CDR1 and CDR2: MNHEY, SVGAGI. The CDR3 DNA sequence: TGTGCCAGCAGGGCGGGACAGACTTATAATTCACCCCTCCACTTT. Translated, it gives CASRAGQTYNSPLHF.

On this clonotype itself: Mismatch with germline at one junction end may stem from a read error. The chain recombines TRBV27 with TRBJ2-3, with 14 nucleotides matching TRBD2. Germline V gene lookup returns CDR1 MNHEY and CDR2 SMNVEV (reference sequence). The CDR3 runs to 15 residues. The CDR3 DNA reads TGTGCCAGCGGCCCGGGACTAGCGGGAGCAGATACGCAGTGTTTT. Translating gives CASGPGLAGADTQCF.